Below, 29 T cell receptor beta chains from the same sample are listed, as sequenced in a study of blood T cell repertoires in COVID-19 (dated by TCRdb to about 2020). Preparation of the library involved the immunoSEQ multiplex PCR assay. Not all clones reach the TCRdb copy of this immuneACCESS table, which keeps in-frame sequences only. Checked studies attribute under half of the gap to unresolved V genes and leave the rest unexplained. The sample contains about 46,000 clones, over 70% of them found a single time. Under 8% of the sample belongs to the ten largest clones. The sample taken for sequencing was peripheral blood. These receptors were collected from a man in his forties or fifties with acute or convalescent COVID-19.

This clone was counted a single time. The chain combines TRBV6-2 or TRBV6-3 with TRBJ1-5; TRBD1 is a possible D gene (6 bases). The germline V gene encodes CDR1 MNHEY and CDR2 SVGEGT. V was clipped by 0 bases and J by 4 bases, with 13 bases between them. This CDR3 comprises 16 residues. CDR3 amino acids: CASSYSGGGLNQPQHF. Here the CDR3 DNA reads TGTGCCAGCAGTTACTCAGGGGGGGGGTTAAATCAGCCCCAGCATTTT.

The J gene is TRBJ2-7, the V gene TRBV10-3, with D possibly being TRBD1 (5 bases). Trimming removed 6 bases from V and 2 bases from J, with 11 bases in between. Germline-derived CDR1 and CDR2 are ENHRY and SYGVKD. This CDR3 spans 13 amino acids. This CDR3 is CAIRQGYTYEQYF. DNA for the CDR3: TGTGCCATCAGGCAGGGCTATACCTACGAGCAGTACTTC.

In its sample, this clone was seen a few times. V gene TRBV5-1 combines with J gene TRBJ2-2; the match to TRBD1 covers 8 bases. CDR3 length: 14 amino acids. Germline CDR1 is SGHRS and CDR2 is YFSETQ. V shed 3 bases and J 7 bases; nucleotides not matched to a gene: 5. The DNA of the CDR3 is TGCGCCAGCAGCTGGACAGGGTTCGGCGGGGAGCTGTTTTTT. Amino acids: CASSWTGFGGELFF.

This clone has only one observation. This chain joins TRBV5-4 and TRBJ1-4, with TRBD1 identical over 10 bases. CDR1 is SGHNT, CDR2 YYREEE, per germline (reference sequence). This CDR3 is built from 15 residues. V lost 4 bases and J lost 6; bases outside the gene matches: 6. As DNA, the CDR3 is TGTGCCAGCAGCGACGGACAGGGGGGATATGAAAAACTGTTTTTT. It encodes CASSDGQGGYEKLFF.

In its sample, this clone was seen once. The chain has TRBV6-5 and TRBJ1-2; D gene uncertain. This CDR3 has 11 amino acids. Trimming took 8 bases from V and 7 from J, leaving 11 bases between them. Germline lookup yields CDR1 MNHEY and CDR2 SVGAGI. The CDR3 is CASLKVRGYTF. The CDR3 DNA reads TGTGCCAGCCTAAAAGTACGTGGCTACACCTTC.

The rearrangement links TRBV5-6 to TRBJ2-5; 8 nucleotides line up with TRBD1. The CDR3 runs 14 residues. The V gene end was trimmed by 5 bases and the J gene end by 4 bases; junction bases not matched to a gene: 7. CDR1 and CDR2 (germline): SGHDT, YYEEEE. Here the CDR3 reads CASRTAGGAETQYF. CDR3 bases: TGTGCCAGCAGGACCGCAGGGGGCGCAGAGACCCAGTACTTC. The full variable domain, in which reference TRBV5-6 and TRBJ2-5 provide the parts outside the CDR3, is DAGVTQSPTHLIKTRGQQVTLRCSPKSGHDTVSWYQQALGQGPQFIFQYYEEEERQRGNFPDRFSGHQFPNYSSELNVNALLLGDSALYLCASRTAGGAETQYFGPGTRLLVL.

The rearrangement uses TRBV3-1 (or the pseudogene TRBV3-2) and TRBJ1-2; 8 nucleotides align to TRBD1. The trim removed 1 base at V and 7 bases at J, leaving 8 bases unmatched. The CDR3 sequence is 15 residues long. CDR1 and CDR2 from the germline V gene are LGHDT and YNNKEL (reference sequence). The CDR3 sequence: CASSQGGQGASGYTF. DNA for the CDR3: TGTGCCAGCAGCCAAGGCGGCCAGGGGGCGAGTGGCTACACCTTC.

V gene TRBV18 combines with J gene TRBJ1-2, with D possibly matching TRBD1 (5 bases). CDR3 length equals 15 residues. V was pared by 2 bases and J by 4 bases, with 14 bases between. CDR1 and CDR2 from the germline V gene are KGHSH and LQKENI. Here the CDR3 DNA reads TGTGCCAGCTCACCAGGCCAGGGTGAAGGCTATGGCTACACCTTC. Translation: CASSPGQGEGYGYTF.

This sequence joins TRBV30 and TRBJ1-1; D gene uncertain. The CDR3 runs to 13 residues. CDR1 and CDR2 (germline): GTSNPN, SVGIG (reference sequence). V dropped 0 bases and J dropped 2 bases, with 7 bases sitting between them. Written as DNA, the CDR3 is TGTGCCTGGAGTGTGACACTTAACACTGAAGCTTTCTTT. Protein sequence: CAWSVTLNTEAFF.

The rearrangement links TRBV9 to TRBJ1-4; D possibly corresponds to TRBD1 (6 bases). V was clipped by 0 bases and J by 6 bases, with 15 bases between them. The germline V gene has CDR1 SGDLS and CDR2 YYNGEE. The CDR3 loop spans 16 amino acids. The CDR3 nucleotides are TGTGCCAGCAGCGTAGGTTTGGGGGCCCCGGATGAAAAACTGTTTTTT. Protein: CASSVGLGAPDEKLFF. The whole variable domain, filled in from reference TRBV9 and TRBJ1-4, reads DSGVTQTPKHLITATGQRVTLRCSPRSGDLSVYWYQQSLDQGLQFLIQYYNGEERAKGNILERFSAQQFPDLHSELNLSSLELGDSALYFCASSVGLGAPDEKLFFGSGTQLSVL.

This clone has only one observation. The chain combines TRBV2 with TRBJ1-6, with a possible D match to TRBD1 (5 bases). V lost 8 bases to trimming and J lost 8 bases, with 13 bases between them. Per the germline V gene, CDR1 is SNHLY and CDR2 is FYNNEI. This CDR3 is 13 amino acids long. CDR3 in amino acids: CASGGRTDSPLHF. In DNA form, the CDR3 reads TGTGCCAGCGGGGGGAGGACCGATTCACCCCTCCACTTT.

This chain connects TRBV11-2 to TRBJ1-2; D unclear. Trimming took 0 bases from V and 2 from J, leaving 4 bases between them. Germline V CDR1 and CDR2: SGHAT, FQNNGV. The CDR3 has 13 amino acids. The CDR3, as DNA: TGTGCCAGCAGCTTAGATCGGAACTATGGCTACACCTTC. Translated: CASSLDRNYGYTF.

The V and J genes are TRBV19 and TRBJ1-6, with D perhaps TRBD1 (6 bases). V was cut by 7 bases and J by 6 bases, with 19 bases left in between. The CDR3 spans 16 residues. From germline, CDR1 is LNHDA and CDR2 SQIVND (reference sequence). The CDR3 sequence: CASNSRRTAINSPLHF. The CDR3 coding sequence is TGTGCCAGTAATTCCCGGCGGACAGCGATTAATTCACCCCTCCACTTT.

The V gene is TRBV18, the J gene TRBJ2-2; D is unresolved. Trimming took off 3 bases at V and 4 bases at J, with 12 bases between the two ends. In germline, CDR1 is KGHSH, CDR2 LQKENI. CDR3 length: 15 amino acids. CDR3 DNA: TGTGCCAGCTCACCTACTACCTTGTCCACCGGGGAGCTGTTTTTT. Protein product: CASSPTTLSTGELFF.

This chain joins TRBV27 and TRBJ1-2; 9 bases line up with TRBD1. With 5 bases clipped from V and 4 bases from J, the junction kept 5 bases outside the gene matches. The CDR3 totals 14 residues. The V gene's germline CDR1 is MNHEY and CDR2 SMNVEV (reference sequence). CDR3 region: CASSLTGGGYGYTF. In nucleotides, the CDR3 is TGTGCCAGCAGTCTGACAGGGGGTGGCTATGGCTACACCTTC.

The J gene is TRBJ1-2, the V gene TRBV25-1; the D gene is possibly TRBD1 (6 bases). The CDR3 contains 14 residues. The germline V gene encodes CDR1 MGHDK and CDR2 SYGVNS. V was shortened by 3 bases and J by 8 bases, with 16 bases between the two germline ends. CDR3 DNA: TGTGCCAGCAGTGACCCGACGGCAGGGGACGGCTACACCTTC. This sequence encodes CASSDPTAGDGYTF.

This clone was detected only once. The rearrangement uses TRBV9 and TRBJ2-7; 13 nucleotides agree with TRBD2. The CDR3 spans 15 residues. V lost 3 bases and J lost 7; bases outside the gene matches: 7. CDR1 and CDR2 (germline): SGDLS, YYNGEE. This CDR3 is CASSATSGGAEEQYF. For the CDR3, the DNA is TGTGCCAGCAGCGCAACTAGCGGGGGGGCGGAGGAGCAGTACTTC.

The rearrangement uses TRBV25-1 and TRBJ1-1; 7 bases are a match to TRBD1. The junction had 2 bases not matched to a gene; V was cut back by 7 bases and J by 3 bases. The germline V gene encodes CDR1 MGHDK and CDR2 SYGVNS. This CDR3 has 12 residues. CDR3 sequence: CASNRGHTEAFF. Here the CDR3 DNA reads TGTGCCAGCAACAGGGGTCACACTGAAGCTTTCTTT.

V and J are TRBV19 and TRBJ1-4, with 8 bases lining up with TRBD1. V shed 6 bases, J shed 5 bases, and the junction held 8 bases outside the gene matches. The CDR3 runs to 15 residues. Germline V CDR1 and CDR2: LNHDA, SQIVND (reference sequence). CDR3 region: CASSTGTGRNEKLFF. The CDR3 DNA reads TGTGCCAGTAGCACCGGGACAGGAAGAAATGAAAAACTGTTTTTT.

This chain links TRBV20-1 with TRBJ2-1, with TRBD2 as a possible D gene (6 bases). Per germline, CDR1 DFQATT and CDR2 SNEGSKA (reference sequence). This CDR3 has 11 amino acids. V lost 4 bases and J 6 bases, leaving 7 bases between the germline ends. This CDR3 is CSATTSNEQFF. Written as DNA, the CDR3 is TGCAGTGCTACGACTAGCAATGAGCAGTTCTTC.

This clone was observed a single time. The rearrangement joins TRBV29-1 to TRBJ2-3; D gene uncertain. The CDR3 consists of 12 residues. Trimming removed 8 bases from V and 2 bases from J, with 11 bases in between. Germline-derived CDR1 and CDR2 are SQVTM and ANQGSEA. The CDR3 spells CSIAGSTDTQYF. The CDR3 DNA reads TGCAGCATTGCCGGGTCCACAGATACGCAGTATTTT.

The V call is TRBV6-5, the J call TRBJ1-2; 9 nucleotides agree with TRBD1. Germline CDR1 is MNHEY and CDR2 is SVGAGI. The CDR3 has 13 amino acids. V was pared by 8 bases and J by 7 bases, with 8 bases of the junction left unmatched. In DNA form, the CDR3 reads TGTGCCAGCGCGACCGGGACAGGGCGTGGCTACACCTTC. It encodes CASATGTGRGYTF.

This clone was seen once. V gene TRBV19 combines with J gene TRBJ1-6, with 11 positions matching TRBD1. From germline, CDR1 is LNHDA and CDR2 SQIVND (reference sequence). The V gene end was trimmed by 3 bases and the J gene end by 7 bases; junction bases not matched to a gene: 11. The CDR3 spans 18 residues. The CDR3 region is CASSMRTDRGLRNSPLHF. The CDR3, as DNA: TGTGCCAGTAGTATGAGGACGGACAGGGGGCTACGGAATTCACCCCTCCACTTT.

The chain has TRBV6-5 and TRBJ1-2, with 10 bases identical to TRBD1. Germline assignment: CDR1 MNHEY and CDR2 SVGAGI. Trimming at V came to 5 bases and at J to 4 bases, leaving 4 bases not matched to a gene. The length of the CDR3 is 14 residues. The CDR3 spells CASSPTGGAYGYTF. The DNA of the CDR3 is TGTGCCAGCAGTCCGACAGGGGGCGCCTATGGCTACACCTTC.

The CDR3 DNA follows: TGTGCCACCAGTGATCCTACCGACACTTATGGCTACACCTTC. Translated: CATSDPTDTYGYTF. V is TRBV24-1 and J is TRBJ1-2; no firm D call. The CDR3 has 14 amino acids. Germline V gene data show CDR1 as KGHDR and CDR2 as SFDVKD. V was cut by 3 bases and J by 5 bases, with 12 bases left in between.

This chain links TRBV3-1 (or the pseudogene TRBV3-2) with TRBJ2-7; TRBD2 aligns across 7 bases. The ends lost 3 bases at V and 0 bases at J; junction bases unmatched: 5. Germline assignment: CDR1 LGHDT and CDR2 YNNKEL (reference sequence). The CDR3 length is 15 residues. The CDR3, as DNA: TGTGCCAGCAGCCATTCACTAGCGTCCTCCTACGAGCAGTACTTC. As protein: CASSHSLASSYEQYF.

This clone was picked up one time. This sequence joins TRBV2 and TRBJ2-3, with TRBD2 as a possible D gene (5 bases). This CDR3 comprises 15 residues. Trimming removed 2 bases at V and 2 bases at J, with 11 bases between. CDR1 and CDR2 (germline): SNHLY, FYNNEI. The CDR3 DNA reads TGTGCCAGCAGTGAAATGTGGACTCTCACAGATACGCAGTATTTT. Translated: CASSEMWTLTDTQYF.

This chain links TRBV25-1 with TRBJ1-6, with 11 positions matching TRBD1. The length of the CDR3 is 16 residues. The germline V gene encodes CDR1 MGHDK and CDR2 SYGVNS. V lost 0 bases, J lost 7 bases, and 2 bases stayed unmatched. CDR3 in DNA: TGTGCCAGCAGTGAATACAGGACAGGGGGCAATTCACCCCTCCACTTT. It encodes CASSEYRTGGNSPLHF.

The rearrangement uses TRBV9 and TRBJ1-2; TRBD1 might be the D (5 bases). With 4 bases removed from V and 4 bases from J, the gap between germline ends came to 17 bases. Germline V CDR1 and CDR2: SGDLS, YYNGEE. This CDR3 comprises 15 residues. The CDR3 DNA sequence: TGTGCCAGCAGCCCCTCTAGTGGGGGGGGCTATGGCTACACCTTC. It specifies CASSPSSGGGYGYTF.